A single sample is the source of the 24 T cell receptor beta chains below, sequenced in a study of blood T cell repertoires in COVID-19. Only in-frame clones appear in the TCRdb table, and some are missing; sequencing was by immunoSEQ multiplex PCR. The data hold some 500,000 clones, with 88% observed a single time. The source material was PBMCs or T cells enriched from blood (not recorded which). The receptors originated from a woman aged 40 to 50 who had recovered from COVID-19.

The chain combines TRBV25-1 with TRBJ1-2; tentative D call: TRBD1 (5 bases). Germline V lookup: CDR1 MGHDK, CDR2 SYGVNS. Trimming stripped 2 bases from V and 8 bases from J, with 12 bases between. The length of the CDR3 is 13 residues. CDR3 residues: CASSETGRAGYTF. CDR3 DNA sequence: TGTGCCAGCAGTGAAACAGGACGCGCCGGCTACACCTTC.

This clone was recorded at least ten times. The chain links TRBV27 to TRBJ2-2; 9 bases align to TRBD1. There are 17 residues in the CDR3. V shed 3 bases, J shed 1 base, and the junction held 6 bases outside the gene matches. Per germline, CDR1 MNHEY and CDR2 SMNVEV (reference sequence). CDR3 loop: CASSLGPGQGNTGELFF. The CDR3 coding sequence is TGTGCCAGCAGTTTGGGGCCGGGACAGGGGAACACCGGGGAGCTGTTTTTT.

The V and J genes are TRBV5-1 and TRBJ1-3; TRBD1 might be the D (6 bases). Trimming left V 4 bases short and J 2 bases short, with 13 bases between. This CDR3 is 15 amino acids long. Germline CDR1 is SGHRS and CDR2 is YFSETQ. The CDR3: CASSVGQPAGNTIYF. DNA of the CDR3: TGCGCCAGCAGCGTTGGACAGCCGGCTGGAAACACCATATATTTT.

The chain is built from TRBV3-1 (or the pseudogene TRBV3-2) and TRBJ2-1; no definite D call. Trimming took off 4 bases at V and 7 bases at J, with 17 bases between the two ends. Germline V gives CDR1 LGHDT, CDR2 YNNKEL (reference sequence). This CDR3 has 15 amino acids. The CDR3 loop is CASSRVGPPGNEQFF. CDR3 bases: TGTGCCAGCAGCCGGGTAGGCCCCCCCGGGAATGAGCAGTTCTTC.

The chain employs TRBV5-1 and TRBJ1-2; 10 bases align to TRBD1. The length of the CDR3 is 17 residues. Germline CDR1 reads SGHRS; CDR2 reads YFSETQ. The V gene end was trimmed by 4 bases and the J gene end by 4 bases; junction bases not matched to a gene: 13. The CDR3 protein is CASSLGGTGVSSYGYTF. The CDR3 nucleotides read TGCGCCAGCAGCCTAGGAGGGACAGGGGTCAGCTCCTATGGCTACACCTTC.

The V call is TRBV4-3, the J call TRBJ2-1, with 11 bases identical to TRBD2. Unmatched junction bases numbered 7, after V lost 5 bases and J lost 1 base. CDR1 is LGHNA and CDR2 is YSLEER in the germline V gene. This CDR3 comprises 17 residues. The CDR3 loop is CASSSRLAGLSYNEQFF. CDR3 in DNA: TGCGCCAGCAGCTCCCGACTAGCGGGATTGTCCTACAATGAGCAGTTCTTC.

The chain employs TRBV29-1 and TRBJ2-2; D call uncertain. Germline V gene data show CDR1 as SQVTM and CDR2 as ANQGSEA. The CDR3 runs 13 residues. Trimming stripped 4 bases from V and 1 base from J, with 7 bases between. In DNA form, the CDR3 reads TGCAGCGTTGCCCAACTGAACACCGGGGAGCTGTTTTTT. Its translation is CSVAQLNTGELFF.

The V and J genes are TRBV9 and TRBJ2-7, with TRBD2 matching 8 bases. Germline-derived CDR1 and CDR2 are SGDLS and YYNGEE. V trimming: 3 bases; J trimming: 2 bases; junction bases outside the gene matches: 7. The length of the CDR3 is 15 residues. In DNA form, the CDR3 reads TGTGCCAGCAGCGGCAGCGGGAGCAAGGCCTACGAGCAGTACTTC. Its translation: CASSGSGSKAYEQYF.

This rearrangement joins TRBV7-8 to TRBJ2-6; TRBD2 matches at 13 bases. Per germline, CDR1 SGHVS and CDR2 FQNEAQ. Germline trimming cut 2 bases from V and 1 base from J; bases unmatched to any gene: 11. This CDR3 comprises 21 residues. Written as DNA, the CDR3 is TGTGCCAGCAGCTTAACTGGGACTAGCGGGGCCCTTGTATCTGGGGCCAACGTCCTGACTTTC. Translation: CASSLTGTSGALVSGANVLTF.

The J gene is TRBJ2-2, the V gene TRBV7-2; D is ambiguous. V lost 3 bases and J lost 8, with 16 bases in between. Germline lookup yields CDR1 SGHTA and CDR2 FQGNSA. The CDR3 contains 15 residues. As DNA, the CDR3 is TGTGCCAGCAGCTTGGAGCACTACCGGAGAGGGGAGCTGTTTTTT. It is translated as CASSLEHYRRGELFF.

This chain uses TRBV14 with TRBJ1-1; D is possibly TRBD1 (6 bases). Per germline, CDR1 SGHDN and CDR2 FVKESK. CDR3 size: 13 residues. The V end lost 0 bases, the J end lost 8 bases, and 10 bases lay between the germline ends. The CDR3 DNA reads as TGTGCCAGCAGCCAAGATACCAGGGGCGAAGCTTTCTTT. Translation gives CASSQDTRGEAFF. Variable domain in full (rest from reference TRBV14 and TRBJ1-1): EAGVTQFPSHSVIEKGQTVTLRCDPISGHDNLYWYRRVMGKEIKFLLHFVKESKQDESGMPNNRFLAERTGGTYSTLKVQPAELEDSGVYFCASSQDTRGEAFFGQGTRLTVV.

This rearrangement joins TRBV7-2 to TRBJ2-1, with 9 bases that match TRBD2. Germline V lookup: CDR1 SGHTA, CDR2 FQGNSA. V gave up 2 bases and J gave up 6 bases; unmatched junction bases: 14. There are 18 residues in the CDR3. Here the CDR3 DNA reads TGTGCCAGCAGCTTATACCCCGGGGGGCTAGCGGGGCCCAATGAGCAGTTCTTC. Translation gives CASSLYPGGLAGPNEQFF.

The chain has TRBV27 and TRBJ2-3, with D maybe TRBD1 (6 bases). Between the trimmed V and J ends, which lost 6 bases and 7 bases, there was a span of 17 bases. Germline-derived CDR1 and CDR2 are MNHEY and SMNVEV (reference sequence). The CDR3 loop spans 14 amino acids. CDR3 nucleotides: TGTGCCAGCAGCCCAGGGGTGTTAGCGCATACGCAGTATTTT. It encodes CASSPGVLAHTQYF.

The genes are TRBV5-4 and TRBJ2-7; 8 nucleotides match TRBD2. The CDR3 consists of 15 residues. V shed 3 bases, J shed 2 bases, and the junction held 7 bases outside the gene matches. Looked up from germline, CDR1 is SGHNT and CDR2 is YYREEE (reference sequence). This CDR3 reads CASSSPAGATYEQYF. In DNA, the CDR3 is TGTGCCAGCAGCTCACCAGCGGGAGCCACCTACGAGCAGTACTTC.

The V gene is TRBV4-1, the J gene TRBJ2-7; the D gene is possibly TRBD2 (7 bases). V lost 3 bases and J 6 bases, leaving 15 bases between the germline ends. This CDR3 region has 14 residues. Per the germline V gene, CDR1 is MGHRA and CDR2 is YSYEKL. In nucleotides, the CDR3 is TGCGCCAGCAGCCAGGCTCTGGGGGGGCGCGAGCAGTACTTC. Its translation is CASSQALGGREQYF.

The chain uses TRBV21-1 and TRBJ1-3; whether TRBD1, the table's D call, matches the DNA was not checked. TRBV21-1 is noted as a pseudogene. The CDR3 has 17 amino acids. CDR3 in DNA: TGTGCCAGCACCATACGCCCCCAGGGGAGCTCTGGAAACACCATATATTTT. Amino acids: CASTIRPQGSSGNTIYF.

The V gene is TRBV7-2, the J gene TRBJ1-5, with 8 bases identical to TRBD1. The V gene end was trimmed by 4 bases and the J gene end by 1 base; junction bases not matched to a gene: 3. CDR1 is SGHTA, CDR2 FQGNSA, per germline. The CDR3 totals 15 residues. The CDR3 reads CASSSRGQSNQPQHF. In nucleotides, the CDR3 is TGTGCCAGCAGCTCCAGGGGGCAAAGCAATCAGCCCCAGCATTTT.

V usage is TRBV7-8 and J usage is TRBJ2-7; perhaps TRBD2 as D (6 bases). This CDR3 has 15 amino acids. Trimming cost V 3 bases and J 5 bases, with 17 bases left between them. CDR1 and CDR2 from the germline V gene are SGHVS and FQNEAQ. CDR3: CASSFSGWGENEQYF. The CDR3 region has the DNA TGTGCCAGCAGCTTTAGCGGTTGGGGGGAGAACGAGCAGTACTTC.

V is TRBV5-6 and J is TRBJ1-4; the D is unclear. Per the germline V gene, CDR1 is SGHDT and CDR2 is YYEEEE. Trimming cost V 2 bases and J 0 bases, with 14 bases left between them. The CDR3 contains 17 residues. The CDR3: CASSFGPRTTTNEKLFF. The CDR3 DNA reads as TGTGCCAGCAGCTTTGGTCCCAGAACCACAACTAATGAAAAACTGTTTTTT.

V gene TRBV5-1 combines with J gene TRBJ1-1; D perhaps matches TRBD1 (5 bases). CDR3 length: 17 residues. The V and J ends lost 0 bases and 1 base respectively, with 16 bases between them. CDR1 is SGHRS and CDR2 is YFSETQ in the germline V gene. For the CDR3, the DNA is TGCGCCAGCAGCTTGGGTGTGATGGGGGGATCGAACACTGAAGCTTTCTTT. It is translated as CASSLGVMGGSNTEAFF.

The chain couples TRBV6-5 to TRBJ2-3; D is unclear. Deletions cut 1 base from V and 1 base from J, with 6 bases between. This CDR3 has 14 amino acids. CDR1 and CDR2 (germline): MNHEY, SVGAGI. The CDR3 bases are TGTGCCAGCAGTTACTTTGGAGGCACAGATACGCAGTATTTT. Translating gives CASSYFGGTDTQYF.

The chain is built from TRBV7-9 and TRBJ1-2; 9 bases map to TRBD1. V shed 5 bases and J 5 bases; nucleotides not matched to a gene: 6. CDR3 length: 14 amino acids. The germline CDR1 and CDR2 sequences are SEHNR and FQNEAQ (reference sequence). This chain's CDR3 is CASSNRDRAYGYTF. As DNA, the CDR3 is TGTGCCAGCAGCAACCGGGACAGGGCTTATGGCTACACCTTC. Complete variable domain (other parts from reference TRBV7-9 and TRBJ1-2): DTGVSQNPRHKITKRGQNVTFRCDPISEHNRLYWYRQTLGQGPEFLTYFQNEAQLEKSRLLSDRFSAERPKGSFSTLEIQRTEQGDSAMYLCASSNRDRAYGYTFGSGTRLTVV.

This chain connects TRBV6-9 to TRBJ2-1; 9 bases are a match to TRBD2. Germline CDR1 is MNHGY and CDR2 is SVAAGI. J was trimmed by 8 bases and V by 5 bases; bases with no gene match: 13. This CDR3 has 16 residues. The CDR3 here is CASSPTLAGRGDEQFF. The CDR3 nucleotides read TGTGCCAGCAGTCCAACCCTAGCGGGAAGAGGCGATGAGCAGTTCTTC.

The chain couples TRBV4-2 to TRBJ1-5; 7 positions match TRBD1. Looked up from germline, CDR1 is LGHNA and CDR2 is YNFKEQ. There are 16 residues in the CDR3. Unmatched junction bases numbered 8, after V lost 3 bases and J lost 3 bases. The CDR3 protein is CASSQARTGLNQPQHF. DNA of the CDR3: TGTGCCAGCAGCCAGGCTCGGACAGGTCTCAATCAGCCCCAGCATTTT.